This TCR beta chain was sequenced for a study of T cell therapy after organ transplantation. Study-wide results and caveats: Post-therapy CD8 clonality change correlated inversely with pretherapy clonality.

CDR1 is SGDLS, CDR2 YYNGEE, per germline. The junction had 10 bases not matched to a gene; V was cut back by 2 bases and J by 8 bases. This CDR3 spans 16 amino acids. The data were produced by immunoSEQ multiplex PCR, yet TCRdb's version contains in-frame clones alone and is incomplete. The data contain fewer than 3,000 clones, approximately 81% of them singletons. The time point denotes: 20-29 weeks after completion of therapy. This clone was seen just once. Its antigen is as yet unknown. The J gene is TRBJ2-1, the V gene TRBV9; 10 bases are a match to TRBD2. This TCR came from a human patient who had received a solid organ transplant and had CMV disease. Some T cells may arise from the graft donor. The material sequenced was CD8+ T cells from blood, taken after autologous CMV-specific T cell therapy. CDR3 nucleotides: TGTGCCAGCAGCGTCTTTCTAGCGGGAGATAGGGATGAGCAGTTCTTC. Encoded protein: CASSVFLAGDRDEQFF.